Each of the 26 T cell receptor beta chains below was sequenced from the same sample in a study of cytomegalovirus exposure and HLA in healthy donors. Vbeta (60) and Jbeta (13) primers were used in the PCR. The data were produced by immunoSEQ multiplex PCR, yet TCRdb's version contains in-frame clones alone and is incomplete. The sample yields about 120,000 clones, 50% to 80% seen once. The sample taken for sequencing was PBMCs. Receptors were obtained from a woman aged 35 to 49 in good health and CMV-seropositive.

The rearrangement joins TRBV6-1 to TRBJ2-7, with 7 bases matching TRBD1. Germline CDR1 is MNHNS and CDR2 is SASEGT. V was clipped by 7 bases and J by 3 bases; unmatched bases: 9. The CDR3 consists of 14 residues. CDR3 in DNA: TGTGCCAGCATCGAACCGGGACAGCACTACGAGCAGTACTTC. Amino acid sequence: CASIEPGQHYEQYF.

This clone was detected only a few times. The V call is TRBV13, the J call TRBJ1-3, with unresolved D. The germline V and J ends were trimmed by 1 base and 3 bases, with 7 bases remaining between them. There are 14 residues in the CDR3. Germline V gene lookup returns CDR1 PRHDT and CDR2 FYEKMQ (reference sequence). The chain's CDR3 is CASSLDRNGNTIYF. The CDR3 region has the DNA TGTGCCAGCAGCTTAGACAGAAATGGAAACACCATATATTTT.

The rearrangement links TRBV5-1 to TRBJ2-7; TRBD1 agrees at 7 bases. V lost 5 bases, J lost 1 base, and 9 bases stayed unmatched. From germline, CDR1 is SGHRS and CDR2 YFSETQ. The length of the CDR3 is 15 residues. This CDR3 is CASRTGTEISYEQYF. The CDR3 DNA reads as TGCGCCAGCAGGACCGGGACAGAAATATCCTACGAGCAGTACTTC.

The rearrangement joins TRBV19 to TRBJ2-7; D is ambiguous. This CDR3 contains 12 residues. V was pared by 5 bases and J by 2 bases, with 7 bases between. Looked up from germline, CDR1 is LNHDA and CDR2 is SQIVND (reference sequence). The CDR3: CASSAQAYEQYF. The CDR3 DNA sequence: TGTGCCAGTAGTGCACAAGCCTACGAGCAGTACTTC.

This chain links TRBV2 with TRBJ1-6; D not resolved. The CDR3 has 13 residues. CDR1 and CDR2 from the germline V gene are SNHLY and FYNNEI. V was trimmed by 0 bases and J by 9 bases, leaving 6 bases between them. The CDR3, as DNA: TGTGCCAGCAGTGAAGCGCTCGGTTCACCCCTCCACTTT. Its translation is CASSEALGSPLHF.

V gene TRBV11-3 combines with J gene TRBJ1-4, with D possibly TRBD1 on 5 matching bases. This CDR3 is built from 15 residues. CDR1 and CDR2 from the germline V gene are SGHNT and YENEEA. V lost 5 bases and J 6 bases, leaving 16 bases between the germline ends. In DNA form, the CDR3 reads TGTGCCAGCAGCCCAGGGTCGGCGATGGATGAAAAACTGTTTTTT. It is translated as CASSPGSAMDEKLFF.

This clone showed up many times. V usage is TRBV10-3 and J usage is TRBJ2-6; 7 nucleotides align to TRBD1. The germline gives CDR1 ENHRY, CDR2 SYGVKD. Trimming removed 8 bases from V and 0 bases from J; junction bases left unmatched: 4. The CDR3 contains 15 residues. The CDR3 DNA reads TGTGCCATCCGGGACAGCTTCTCTGGGGCCAACGTCCTGACTTTC. This sequence encodes CAIRDSFSGANVLTF.

V gene TRBV11-2 combines with J gene TRBJ2-1; D possibly corresponds to TRBD1 (5 bases). Trimming took 4 bases from V and 0 from J, leaving 10 bases between them. The germline gives CDR1 SGHAT, CDR2 FQNNGV. This CDR3 comprises 15 residues. The CDR3, as DNA: TGTGCCAGCAGCTCGGACACCAGCTCCTACAATGAGCAGTTCTTC. This sequence encodes CASSSDTSSYNEQFF. Supplemented by reference TRBV11-2 and TRBJ2-1, the full variable domain reads EAGVAQSPRYKIIEKRQSVAFWCNPISGHATLYWYQQILGQGPKLLIQFQNNGVVDDSQLPKDRFSAERLKGVDSTLKIQPAKLEDSAVYLCASSSDTSSYNEQFFGPGTRLTVL.

This clone has a handful of counts. This chain connects TRBV7-9 to TRBJ2-2, with TRBD1 as a possible D gene (5 bases). CDR1 is SEHNR, CDR2 FQNEAQ, per germline (reference sequence). This CDR3 comprises 14 residues. Trimming pared 5 bases from V and 0 bases from J, leaving 7 bases between. CDR3 in amino acids: CASSRQSNTGELFF. CDR3 coding DNA: TGTGCCAGCAGCCGACAGTCGAACACCGGGGAGCTGTTTTTT.

The rearrangement links TRBV9 to TRBJ2-3, with D hard to call. Germline loops: CDR1 SGDLS, CDR2 YYNGEE. Between the trimmed V and J ends, which lost 0 bases and 0 bases, there was a span of 5 bases. CDR3 length equals 14 residues. The CDR3 here is CASSVVPSTDTQYF. The CDR3 DNA follows: TGTGCCAGCAGCGTAGTCCCTAGCACAGATACGCAGTATTTT.

This chain joins TRBV6-1 and TRBJ1-5, with D hard to call. The germline gives CDR1 MNHNS, CDR2 SASEGT. This CDR3 has 10 amino acids. Trimming left V 7 bases short and J 9 bases short, with 7 bases between. The CDR3 loop reads CASNPRPQHF. CDR3 coding DNA: TGTGCCAGCAATCCCCGGCCCCAGCATTTT.

This sequence joins TRBV5-5 and TRBJ1-5; tentatively, D is TRBD1 (5 bases). V lost 5 bases to trimming and J lost 5 bases, with 11 bases between them. This CDR3 spans 13 amino acids. Germline lookup yields CDR1 SGHKS and CDR2 YYEKEE (reference sequence). The chain's CDR3 is CASSLDSDQPQHF. CDR3 DNA sequence: TGTGCCAGCAGTCTTGACAGCGATCAGCCCCAGCATTTT.

The chain has TRBV5-1 and TRBJ2-7; 7 bases match TRBD2. The CDR3 spans 14 residues. V was pared by 5 bases and J by 0 bases, with 5 bases of the junction left unmatched. CDR1 is SGHRS and CDR2 is YFSETQ in the germline V gene. CDR3 sequence: CASSRERDSYEQYF. The CDR3 nucleotides read TGCGCCAGCAGTAGGGAGCGGGACTCCTACGAGCAGTACTTC.

The chain recombines TRBV2 with TRBJ1-1; possibly TRBD1 for D (6 bases). V was cut by 9 bases and J by 2 bases, with 19 bases left in between. The CDR3 covers 15 residues. Germline CDR1 reads SNHLY; CDR2 reads FYNNEI. The CDR3 reads CASYRVGWDNTEAFF. CDR3 sequence (DNA): TGTGCCAGTTACAGGGTGGGGTGGGACAACACTGAAGCTTTCTTT.

The chain joins TRBV19 to TRBJ1-1; D uncertain. V dropped 8 bases and J dropped 9 bases, with 13 bases sitting between them. The germline V gene has CDR1 LNHDA and CDR2 SQIVND (reference sequence). The CDR3 contains 11 residues. CDR3: CASEGWDKAFF. Written as DNA, the CDR3 is TGTGCCAGTGAGGGTTGGGATAAAGCTTTCTTT. The variable domain in full, with the rest retrieved from reference TRBV19 and TRBJ1-1, is DGGITQSPKYLFRKEGQNVTLSCEQNLNHDAMYWYRQDPGQGLRLIYYSQIVNDFQKGDIAEGYSVSREKKESFPLTVTSAQKNPTAFYLCASEGWDKAFFGQGTRLTVV.

The chain carries TRBV2 and TRBJ1-5, with a weak D call TRBD1 (5 bases). V was cut by 2 bases and J by 6 bases, with 8 bases left in between. Germline values: CDR1 SNHLY, CDR2 FYNNEI. This CDR3 comprises 13 residues. CDR3 in amino acids: CASSEQGGQPQHF. The CDR3 DNA reads as TGTGCCAGCAGTGAACAGGGCGGTCAGCCCCAGCATTTT.

V usage is TRBV19 and J usage is TRBJ2-7; 9 positions agree with TRBD2. V trimming: 3 bases; J trimming: 2 bases; junction bases outside the gene matches: 5. Germline V CDR1 and CDR2: LNHDA, SQIVND (reference sequence). The CDR3 length is 15 residues. In nucleotides, the CDR3 is TGTGCCAGTAGTATTGAGGCGGGAGGGCCCTACGAGCAGTACTTC. This sequence encodes CASSIEAGGPYEQYF.

The chain's CDR3 is CASRPKSGSPGNTIYF. The CDR3 nucleotides read TGTGCCAGCAGACCAAAATCAGGGTCCCCTGGAAACACCATATATTTT. This rearrangement joins TRBV2 to TRBJ1-3; possible D gene TRBD1, 5 bases. The length of the CDR3 is 16 residues. The V end lost 6 bases, the J end lost 2 bases, and 17 bases lay between the germline ends. The germline CDR1 and CDR2 sequences are SNHLY and FYNNEI.

This chain uses TRBV14 with TRBJ2-2; 8 bases match TRBD2. CDR3 length equals 18 residues. Germline V gene lookup returns CDR1 SGHDN and CDR2 FVKESK. V lost 0 bases and J lost 7; bases outside the gene matches: 13. This chain's CDR3 is CASSQDLAGGLSNGELFF. For the CDR3, the DNA is TGTGCCAGCAGCCAAGATCTTGCGGGAGGATTGTCCAACGGGGAGCTGTTTTTT. Drawing the rest from reference TRBV14 and TRBJ2-2, the complete variable domain is EAGVTQFPSHSVIEKGQTVTLRCDPISGHDNLYWYRRVMGKEIKFLLHFVKESKQDESGMPNNRFLAERTGGTYSTLKVQPAELEDSGVYFCASSQDLAGGLSNGELFFGEGSRLTVL.

This CDR3 reads CASSLKRETQYF. CDR3 bases: TGCGCCAGCAGCTTAAAGCGAGAGACCCAGTACTTC. The rearrangement joins TRBV5-1 to TRBJ2-5, with no clear D. Germline-derived CDR1 and CDR2 are SGHRS and YFSETQ. V gave up 2 bases and J gave up 4 bases, with 6 bases separating them. This CDR3 spans 12 amino acids. Supplemented by reference TRBV5-1 and TRBJ2-5, the full variable domain reads KAGVTQTPRYLIKTRGQQVTLSCSPISGHRSVSWYQQTPGQGLQFLFEYFSETQRNKGNFPGRFSGRQFSNSRSEMNVSTLELGDSALYLCASSLKRETQYFGPGTRLLVL.

The V and J genes are TRBV5-1 and TRBJ2-1; tentative D call: TRBD2 (6 bases). Deletions cut 0 bases from V and 1 base from J, with 11 bases between. Germline lookup yields CDR1 SGHRS and CDR2 YFSETQ. CDR3 length equals 16 residues. The CDR3 is CASSLDSGGSYNEQFF. The CDR3, as DNA: TGCGCCAGCAGCTTGGACTCCGGAGGGTCCTACAATGAGCAGTTCTTC.

The rearrangement uses TRBV7-9 and TRBJ2-3, with a possible D match to TRBD2 (5 bases). CDR3 length: 14 amino acids. Germline V gene lookup returns CDR1 SEHNR and CDR2 FQNEAQ (reference sequence). The V gene lost 1 base and the J gene lost 6 bases, with 11 bases spanning the gap. The CDR3 DNA reads TGTGCCAGCAGCTTAGAGTCGGTAGCGGATACGCAGTATTTT. This codes for CASSLESVADTQYF.

The gene calls are TRBV4-2 and TRBJ2-3; 11 bases match TRBD2. The CDR3 covers 17 residues. J gave up 0 bases and V 0 bases, and 2 bases lay outside the gene matches. The V gene's germline CDR1 is LGHNA and CDR2 YNFKEQ. As DNA, the CDR3 is TGTGCCAGCAGCCAAGATGGGACTAGCGGAAGCACAGATACGCAGTATTTT. Its translation: CASSQDGTSGSTDTQYF.

V and J are TRBV27 and TRBJ2-2; 7 positions match TRBD2. The CDR3 covers 16 residues. Per germline, CDR1 MNHEY and CDR2 SMNVEV (reference sequence). V shed 4 bases, J shed 5 bases, and the junction held 10 bases outside the gene matches. DNA of the CDR3: TGTGCCAGCAGTTGGAGGACTAGTGGGGGGACCGGGGAGCTGTTTTTT. It encodes CASSWRTSGGTGELFF.

The V and J genes are TRBV18 and TRBJ2-7, with a possible D match to TRBD2 (7 bases). V dropped 6 bases and J dropped 6 bases, with 12 bases sitting between them. This CDR3 has 12 residues. The germline CDR1 and CDR2 sequences are KGHSH and LQKENI. In DNA, the CDR3 is TGTGCCAGCTCGTCGCGGGGGCTCGAGCAGTACTTC. Protein: CASSSRGLEQYF.

This chain uses TRBV7-9 with TRBJ1-6; D is unclear. CDR3 length: 12 residues. V was trimmed by 5 bases and J by 4 bases, leaving 3 bases between them. Per the germline V gene, CDR1 is SEHNR and CDR2 is FQNEAQ (reference sequence). The CDR3 is CASSPYNSPLHF. The CDR3 region has the DNA TGTGCCAGCAGCCCTTATAATTCACCCCTCCACTTT.